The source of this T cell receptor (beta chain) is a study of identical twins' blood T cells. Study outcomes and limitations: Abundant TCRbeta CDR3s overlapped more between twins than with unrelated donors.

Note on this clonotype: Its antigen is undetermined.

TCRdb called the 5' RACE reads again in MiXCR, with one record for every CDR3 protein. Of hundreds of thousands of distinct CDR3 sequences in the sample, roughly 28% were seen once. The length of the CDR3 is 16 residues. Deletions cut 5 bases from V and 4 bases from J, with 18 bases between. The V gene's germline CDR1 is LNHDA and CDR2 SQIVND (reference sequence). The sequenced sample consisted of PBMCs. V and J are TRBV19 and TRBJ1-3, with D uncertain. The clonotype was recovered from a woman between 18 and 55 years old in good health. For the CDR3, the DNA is TGTGCCAGTAGTCCCGAGGCGCTTGCTTGGGGAAACACCATATATTTT. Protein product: CASSPEALAWGNTIYF.